This entry lists 13 T cell receptor beta chains sequenced from one sample in a study of T cells after yellow fever vaccination. A single record per CDR3 protein comes from TCRdb applying MiXCR to the 5' RACE reads. Of about 550,000 distinct CDR3 sequences in the sample, around 21% are singletons; the top ten hold 14%. The sequencing used PBMCs, collected 15 days after the yellow fever booster vaccination. These receptor sequences come from a man aged 25 to 40 who received the YFV17D yellow fever vaccine.

This clonotype occurred a few times. This chain joins TRBV5-4 and TRBJ2-1; 7 nucleotides line up with TRBD1. CDR3 length equals 13 residues. CDR1 SGHNT and CDR2 YYREEE come from the germline V gene (reference sequence). The junction had 6 bases not matched to a gene; V was cut back by 5 bases and J by 7 bases. CDR3 in amino acids: CASSAGTENEQFF. Here the CDR3 DNA reads TGTGCCAGCAGTGCCGGGACAGAAAATGAGCAGTTCTTC.

The V gene is TRBV9, the J gene TRBJ2-3; D ambiguous. This CDR3 spans 16 amino acids. The germline CDR1 and CDR2 sequences are SGDLS and YYNGEE. The V gene lost 4 bases and the J gene lost 2 bases, with 17 bases spanning the gap. The CDR3 is CASSTHHRHSTDTQYF. The CDR3 DNA reads TGTGCCAGCAGCACCCACCACCGCCATTCCACAGATACGCAGTATTTT.

The chain employs TRBV18 and TRBJ2-1; unclear D gene. This CDR3 spans 15 amino acids. V shed 7 bases and J shed 0 bases, with 13 bases lying between them. Germline V gene data show CDR1 as KGHSH and CDR2 as LQKENI. In DNA form, the CDR3 reads TGTGCCAGCTTCCCGGACCGGTCCTCCTACAATGAGCAGTTCTTC. This gives the protein CASFPDRSSYNEQFF.

The chain recombines TRBV3-1 with TRBJ2-7; D not resolved. V gave up 2 bases and J gave up 0 bases, with 14 bases separating them. The CDR3 is made up of 16 amino acids. From germline, CDR1 is LGHDT and CDR2 YNNKEL (reference sequence). The CDR3 reads CASSQSLLARSYEQYF. In DNA form, the CDR3 reads TGTGCCAGCAGCCAAAGCCTGCTTGCCCGCTCCTACGAGCAGTACTTC.

The CDR3 region has the DNA TGTGCCACCAGAGTGTATGGACAGGGAGATGAAAAACTGTTTTTT. Residues: CATRVYGQGDEKLFF. The chain couples TRBV15 to TRBJ1-4, with TRBD1 matching 8 bases. The germline CDR1 and CDR2 sequences are LNHNV and YYDKDF (reference sequence). The trim removed 6 bases at V and 6 bases at J, leaving 9 bases unmatched. The CDR3 has 15 amino acids.

This chain uses TRBV24-1 with TRBJ2-5, with a possible D match to TRBD1 (6 bases). The CDR3 sequence is 16 residues long. Trimming stripped 2 bases from V and 3 bases from J, with 15 bases between. CDR1 and CDR2 from the germline V gene are KGHDR and SFDVKD. The DNA of the CDR3 is TGTGCCACCAGTGATTCCGGGACACCTCACGAAGAGACCCAGTACTTC. Residues: CATSDSGTPHEETQYF.

The rearrangement uses TRBV5-5 and TRBJ1-1, with a possible D match to TRBD1 (5 bases). Trimming left V 6 bases short and J 1 base short, with 10 bases between. The germline CDR1 and CDR2 sequences are SGHKS and YYEKEE (reference sequence). The CDR3 has 13 amino acids. CDR3 DNA sequence: TGTGCCAGCATCCACGGACAGAACACTGAAGCTTTCTTT. The encoded protein is CASIHGQNTEAFF.

This clonotype was seen at least ten times. The rearrangement links TRBV6-2 or TRBV6-3 to TRBJ2-1; either TRBD1 or TRBD2 may supply D (5 bases each). Germline V gives CDR1 MNHEY, CDR2 SVGEGT. The CDR3 extends over 16 amino acids. V was pared by 6 bases and J by 2 bases, with 17 bases between. CDR3 sequence (DNA): TGTGCCAGCAGCTGGGTGGGGCAGGGAGCCTACAATGAGCAGTTCTTC. This codes for CASSWVGQGAYNEQFF.

This clonotype was observed a handful of times. The rearrangement joins TRBV7-9 to TRBJ2-3; D ambiguous. Per germline, CDR1 SEHNR and CDR2 FQNEAQ (reference sequence). The CDR3 has 15 amino acids. The V gene lost 1 base and the J gene lost 3 bases, with 11 bases spanning the gap. The CDR3 spells CASSLGLPGTDTQYF. DNA for the CDR3: TGTGCCAGCAGCTTAGGCTTACCCGGAACAGATACGCAGTATTTT.

This clonotype showed up just a few times. The chain uses TRBV6-6 and TRBJ2-7; the D is unclear. V was trimmed by 5 bases and J by 7 bases, leaving 15 bases between them. The CDR3 has 13 residues. In germline, CDR1 is MNHNY, CDR2 SVGAGI (reference sequence). This CDR3 reads CASSQLPVAEQYF. The CDR3 nucleotides are TGTGCCAGCAGTCAACTCCCCGTGGCTGAGCAGTACTTC.

The rearrangement joins TRBV12-3 or TRBV12-4 to TRBJ2-2; D gene uncertain. This CDR3 has 13 residues. Trimming took 6 bases from V and 1 from J, leaving 6 bases between them. The DNA for the CDR3 is TGTGCCAGCAGAGGGATGAACACCGGGGAGCTGTTTTTT. Protein: CASRGMNTGELFF.

The chain has TRBV5-1 and TRBJ2-7, with 10 bases fitting TRBD2. This CDR3 has 13 amino acids. Germline assignment: CDR1 SGHRS and CDR2 YFSETQ. V shed 4 bases, J shed 5 bases, and the junction held 3 bases outside the gene matches. CDR3 protein: CASSLAGEHEQYF. CDR3 coding DNA: TGCGCCAGCAGCCTAGCGGGAGAACACGAGCAGTACTTC. Using reference TRBV5-1 and TRBJ2-7 for the parts outside the CDR3, the full variable domain is KAGVTQTPRYLIKTRGQQVTLSCSPISGHRSVSWYQQTPGQGLQFLFEYFSETQRNKGNFPGRFSGRQFSNSRSEMNVSTLELGDSALYLCASSLAGEHEQYFGPGTRLTVT.

This chain joins TRBV5-4 and TRBJ2-1, with 7 positions matching TRBD2. V lost 4 bases to trimming and J lost 2 bases; unmatched junction nucleotides: 6. This CDR3 is built from 15 residues. Germline CDR1 and CDR2: SGHNT and YYREEE (reference sequence). CDR3 in amino acids: CASSQTSKAYNEQFF. Written as DNA, the CDR3 is TGTGCCAGCAGCCAGACTAGCAAGGCCTACAATGAGCAGTTCTTC.